This TCR beta chain was retrieved from a study of blood T cell repertoires in COVID-19. Study summary: From the United States, Italy and Spain came samples of acute and convalescent COVID-19. The analysed material was cDNA or gDNA that came from T cells, B-cell-depleted T cells, or PBMCs.

The CDR3 is 15 amino acids. The V and J ends lost 3 bases and 4 bases, in that order; junction bases with no gene match: 4. The germline V gene has CDR1 KGHDR and CDR2 SFDVKD. On this clone: This specimen includes other DNA sequences encoding the same CDR3.

In the original analysis: Reference gene primer amplification in the assay estimated nucleated cell counts. Assay: immunoSEQ multiplex PCR; the TCRdb copy retains only in-frame clones and omits some. The V and J calls and clone size are taken from that table; D and trimming were inferred from the DNA. The sample records 190,000 or so clones, about 85% being singletons. Sequencing was performed on peripheral blood. The chain has TRBV24-1 and TRBJ2-2, with 7 bases aligning to TRBD1. The source is a woman aged 25 to 39 with active or convalescent COVID-19. Here the CDR3 reads CATSDPRQGTGELFF. CDR3 bases: TGTGCCACCAGTGATCCCCGACAGGGCACCGGGGAGCTGTTTTTT.